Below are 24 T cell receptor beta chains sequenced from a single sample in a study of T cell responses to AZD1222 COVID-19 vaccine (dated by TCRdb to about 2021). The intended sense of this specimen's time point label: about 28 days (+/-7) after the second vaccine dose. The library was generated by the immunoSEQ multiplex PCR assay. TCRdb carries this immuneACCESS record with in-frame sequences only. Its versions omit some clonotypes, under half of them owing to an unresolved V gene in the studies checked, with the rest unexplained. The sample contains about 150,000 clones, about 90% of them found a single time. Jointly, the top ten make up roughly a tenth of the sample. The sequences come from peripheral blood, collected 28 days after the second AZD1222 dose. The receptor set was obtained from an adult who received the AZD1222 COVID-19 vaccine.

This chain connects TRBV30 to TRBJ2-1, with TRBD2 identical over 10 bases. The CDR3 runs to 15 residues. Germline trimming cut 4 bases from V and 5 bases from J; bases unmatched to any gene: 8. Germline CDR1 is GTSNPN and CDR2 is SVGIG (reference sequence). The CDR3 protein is CAWTPLAGVHNEQFF. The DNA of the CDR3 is TGTGCCTGGACCCCTCTAGCGGGAGTCCACAATGAGCAGTTCTTC.

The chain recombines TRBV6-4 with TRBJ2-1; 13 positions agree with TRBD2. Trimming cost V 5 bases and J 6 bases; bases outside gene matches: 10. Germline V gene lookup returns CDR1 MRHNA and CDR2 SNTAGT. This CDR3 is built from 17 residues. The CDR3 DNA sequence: TGTGCCAGCAGTAAGAGGACTAGCGGGAGTGTCGGCAATGAGCAGTTCTTC. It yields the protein CASSKRTSGSVGNEQFF.

CDR3 sequence (DNA): TGCGCCAGCAGTAGGGGGGTCTCCTACAATGAGCAGTTCTTC. Its translation is CASSRGVSYNEQFF. The V and J genes are TRBV10-2 and TRBJ2-1; tentatively, D is TRBD1 or TRBD2 (6 bases each). The CDR3 runs to 14 residues. Between the trimmed V and J ends, which lost 5 bases and 0 bases, there was a span of 8 bases. Germline CDR1 is WSHSY and CDR2 is SAAADI.

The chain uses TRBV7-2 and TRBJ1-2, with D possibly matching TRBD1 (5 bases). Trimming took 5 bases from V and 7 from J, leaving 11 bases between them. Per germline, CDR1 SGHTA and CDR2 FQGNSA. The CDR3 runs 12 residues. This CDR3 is CASSLYRLGYTF. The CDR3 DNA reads TGTGCCAGCAGCCTATACAGGCTTGGCTACACCTTC.

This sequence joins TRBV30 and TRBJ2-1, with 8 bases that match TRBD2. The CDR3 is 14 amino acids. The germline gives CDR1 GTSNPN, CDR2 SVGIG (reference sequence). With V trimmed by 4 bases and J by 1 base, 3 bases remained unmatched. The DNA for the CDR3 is TGTGCCTGGAATCGGGAGGGGTCCTACAATGAGCAGTTCTTC. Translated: CAWNREGSYNEQFF.

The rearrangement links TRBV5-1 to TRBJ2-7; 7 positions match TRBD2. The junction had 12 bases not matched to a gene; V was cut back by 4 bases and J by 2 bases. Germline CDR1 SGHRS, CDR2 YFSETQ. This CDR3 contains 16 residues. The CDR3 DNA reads TGCGCCAGCAGCCCAGCAGGTCCGGGACTACCCTACGAGCAGTACTTC. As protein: CASSPAGPGLPYEQYF.

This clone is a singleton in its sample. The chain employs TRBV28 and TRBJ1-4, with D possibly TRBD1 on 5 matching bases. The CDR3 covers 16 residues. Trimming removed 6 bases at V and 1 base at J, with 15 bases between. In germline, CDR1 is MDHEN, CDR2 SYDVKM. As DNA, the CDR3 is TGTGCCAGCAGGTCGGGGCCCGGGGGAACTAATGAAAAACTGTTTTTT. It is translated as CASRSGPGGTNEKLFF. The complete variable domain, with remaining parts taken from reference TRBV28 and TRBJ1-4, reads DVKVTQSSRYLVKRTGEKVFLECVQDMDHENMFWYRQDPGLGLRLIYFSYDVKMKEKGDIPEGYSVSREKKERFSLILESASTNQTSMYLCASRSGPGGTNEKLFFGSGTQLSVL.

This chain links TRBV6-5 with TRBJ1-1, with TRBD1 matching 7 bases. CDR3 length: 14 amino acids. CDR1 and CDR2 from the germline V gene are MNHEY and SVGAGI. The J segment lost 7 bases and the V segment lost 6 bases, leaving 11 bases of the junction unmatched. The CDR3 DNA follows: TGTGCCAGCAGCCCAAGACAGGGCCCGCTTGAAGCTTTCTTT. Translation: CASSPRQGPLEAFF.

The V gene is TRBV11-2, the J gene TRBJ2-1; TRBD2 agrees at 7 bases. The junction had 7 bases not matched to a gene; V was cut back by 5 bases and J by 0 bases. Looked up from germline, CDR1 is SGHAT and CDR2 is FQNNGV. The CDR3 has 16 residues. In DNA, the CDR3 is TGTGCCAGCAGCCAAACTCTAGCGGACTCCTACAATGAGCAGTTCTTC. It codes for CASSQTLADSYNEQFF.

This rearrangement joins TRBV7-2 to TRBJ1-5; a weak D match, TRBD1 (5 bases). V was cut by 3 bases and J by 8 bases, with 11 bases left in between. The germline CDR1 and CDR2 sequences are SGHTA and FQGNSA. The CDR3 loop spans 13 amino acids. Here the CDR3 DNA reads TGTGCCAGCAGCTTGTCTTTGGGGGAGCCCCAGCATTTT. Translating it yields CASSLSLGEPQHF.

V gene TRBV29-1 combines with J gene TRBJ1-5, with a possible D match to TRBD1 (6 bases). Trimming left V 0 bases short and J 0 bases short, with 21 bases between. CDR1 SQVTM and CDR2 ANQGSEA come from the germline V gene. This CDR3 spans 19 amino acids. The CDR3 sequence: CSVEDLHPDQGCSNQPQHF. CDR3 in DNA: TGCAGCGTTGAAGATCTTCACCCAGACCAGGGGTGTAGCAATCAGCCCCAGCATTTT.

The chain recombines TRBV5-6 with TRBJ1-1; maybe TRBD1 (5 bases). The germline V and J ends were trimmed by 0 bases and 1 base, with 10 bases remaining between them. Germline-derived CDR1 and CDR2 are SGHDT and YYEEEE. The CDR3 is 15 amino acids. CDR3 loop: CASSLVLRANTEAFF. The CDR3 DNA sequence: TGTGCCAGCAGCTTGGTCCTCAGGGCGAACACTGAAGCTTTCTTT.

Here the CDR3 reads CASRAVGNLNTGELFF. Here the CDR3 DNA reads TGCGCCAGCAGGGCAGTGGGGAACCTTAACACCGGGGAGCTGTTTTTT. The V and J genes are TRBV5-1 and TRBJ2-2, with D unresolved. This CDR3 contains 16 residues. V lost 5 bases, J lost 2 bases, and 16 bases lay in between. Germline-derived CDR1 and CDR2 are SGHRS and YFSETQ.

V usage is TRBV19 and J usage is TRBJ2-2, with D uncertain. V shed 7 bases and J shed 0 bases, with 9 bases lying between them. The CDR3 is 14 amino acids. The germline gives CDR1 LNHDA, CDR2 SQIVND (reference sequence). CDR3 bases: TGTGCCAGTAAGGGCGGCGCGAACACCGGGGAGCTGTTTTTT. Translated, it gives CASKGGANTGELFF.

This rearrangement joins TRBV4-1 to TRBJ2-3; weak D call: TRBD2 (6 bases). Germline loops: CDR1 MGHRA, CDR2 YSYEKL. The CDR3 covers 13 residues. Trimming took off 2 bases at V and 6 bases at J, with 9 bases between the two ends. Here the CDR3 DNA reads TGCGCCAGCAGCCAATCCCTAGCGGATACGCAGTATTTT. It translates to CASSQSLADTQYF.

In DNA form, the CDR3 reads TGTGCCAGCAGCTTGATCAGGTCATCTGAAGCTTTCTTT. Translating it yields CASSLIRSSEAFF. The chain carries TRBV5-4 and TRBJ1-1, with D hard to call. Trimming cost V 1 base and J 6 bases, with 10 bases left between them. This CDR3 is built from 13 residues. Germline V gene sequence: CDR1 SGHNT, CDR2 YYREEE (reference sequence).

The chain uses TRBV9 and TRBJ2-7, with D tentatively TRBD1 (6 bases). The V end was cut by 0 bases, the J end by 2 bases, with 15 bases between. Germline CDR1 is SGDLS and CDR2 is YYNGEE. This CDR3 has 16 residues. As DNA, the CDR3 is TGTGCCAGCAGCGTAGCTCCGGGCCAGGGGACCTACGAGCAGTACTTC. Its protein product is CASSVAPGQGTYEQYF. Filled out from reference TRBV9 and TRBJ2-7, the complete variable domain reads DSGVTQTPKHLITATGQRVTLRCSPRSGDLSVYWYQQSLDQGLQFLIQYYNGEERAKGNILERFSAQQFPDLHSELNLSSLELGDSALYFCASSVAPGQGTYEQYFGPGTRLTVT.

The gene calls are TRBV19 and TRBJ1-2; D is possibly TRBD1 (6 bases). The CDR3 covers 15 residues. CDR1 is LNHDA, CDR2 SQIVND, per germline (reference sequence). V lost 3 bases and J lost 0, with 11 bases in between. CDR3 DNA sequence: TGTGCCAGTAGTATTAACAGGGCGGCTAACTATGGCTACACCTTC. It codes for CASSINRAANYGYTF.

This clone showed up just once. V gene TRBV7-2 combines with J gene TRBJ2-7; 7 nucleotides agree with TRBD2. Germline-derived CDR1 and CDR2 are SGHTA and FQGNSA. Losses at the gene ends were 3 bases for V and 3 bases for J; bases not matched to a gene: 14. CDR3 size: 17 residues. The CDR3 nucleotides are TGTGCCAGCAGCTTCTTCCCTGTGGGGGAGCGGGACTACGAGCAGTACTTC. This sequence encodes CASSFFPVGERDYEQYF. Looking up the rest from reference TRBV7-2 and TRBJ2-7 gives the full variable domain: GAGVSQSPSNKVTEKGKDVELRCDPISGHTALYWYRQSLGQGLEFLIYFQGNSAPDKSGLPSDRFSAERTGGSVSTLTIQRTQQEDSAVYLCASSFFPVGERDYEQYFGPGTRLTVT.

The CDR3 spells CASRPTGVTYNEQFF. CDR3 in DNA: TGTGCCAGTAGACCGACAGGAGTTACCTACAATGAGCAGTTCTTC. J is TRBJ2-1 and V is TRBV19; D possibly corresponds to TRBD1 (6 bases). V was clipped by 6 bases and J by 2 bases, with 14 bases between them. The CDR3 totals 15 residues. CDR1 is LNHDA and CDR2 is SQIVND in the germline V gene (reference sequence).

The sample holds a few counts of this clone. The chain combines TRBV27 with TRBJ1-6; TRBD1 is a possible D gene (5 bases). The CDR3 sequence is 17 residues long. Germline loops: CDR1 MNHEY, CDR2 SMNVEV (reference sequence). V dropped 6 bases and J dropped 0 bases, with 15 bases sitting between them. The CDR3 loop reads CASSLYAGGSYNSPLHF. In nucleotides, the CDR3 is TGTGCCAGCAGCCTCTATGCGGGGGGCTCCTATAATTCACCCCTCCACTTT.

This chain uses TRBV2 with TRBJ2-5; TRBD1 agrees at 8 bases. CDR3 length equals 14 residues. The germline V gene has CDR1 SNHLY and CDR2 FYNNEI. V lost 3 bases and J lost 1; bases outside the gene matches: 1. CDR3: CASSETGVQETQYF. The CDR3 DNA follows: TGTGCCAGCAGTGAGACAGGGGTCCAAGAGACCCAGTACTTC.

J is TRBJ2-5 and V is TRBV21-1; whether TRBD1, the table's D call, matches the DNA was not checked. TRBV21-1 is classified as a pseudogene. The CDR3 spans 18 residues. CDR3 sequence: CASSKPIPTGALGETQYF. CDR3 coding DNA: TGTGCCAGCAGCAAACCGATCCCGACAGGGGCGTTGGGGGAGACCCAGTACTTC.

Written as DNA, the CDR3 is TGCGCCAGCAGCTCCCTTTCTCTAGCGGGGAGCACAGATACGCAGTATTTT. Amino acids: CASSSLSLAGSTDTQYF. V gene TRBV5-1 combines with J gene TRBJ2-3; TRBD2 matches 9 bases. The germline V gene has CDR1 SGHRS and CDR2 YFSETQ. The CDR3 is 17 residues long. V shed 3 bases, J shed 0 bases, and the junction held 8 bases outside the gene matches.